The clone carrying this T cell receptor (beta chain) was observed a handful of times. Its antigen is not identified. This sample stems from a study of CD8 T cells in Susac syndrome. V was shortened by 4 bases and J by 2 bases, with 4 bases between the two germline ends. The germline CDR1 and CDR2 sequences are SGDLS and YYNGEE. The CDR3 contains 12 residues. Stable or active relapsing-remitting multiple sclerosis, untreated and meeting revised McDonald criteria, defined the controls. Reverse transcription of about 0.5 to 1 ug RNA used random hexamers. Across 54 Vbeta and 13 Jbeta, TCR beta CDR3 was amplified with immunoSEQ multiplex PCR. TCRdb fed the immunoSEQ multiplex PCR reads into MiXCR, producing one record per CDR3 protein. Among 160,000 or so distinct CDR3 sequences listed, roughly 94% were seen once. Study observations and caveats: The authors acknowledged that their TCR sequencing and HLA analysis involved a relatively small number of individuals.

V usage is TRBV9 and J usage is TRBJ1-3, with D unclear. The sample comprised CD4+ T cells from PBMCs. This clonotype originated in a human donor with multiple sclerosis. Here the CDR3 reads CASSPPGNTIYF. CDR3 bases: TGTGCCAGCAGCCCCCCTGGAAACACCATATATTTT.